The rows below give T cell receptor beta chains drawn from one sample of a study of T cell repertoires in cytomegalovirus infection. These TCRs' antigens remain unknown. TCRdb reprocessed the reads with MiXCR, giving one entry per CDR3 protein. The sample holds about 110,000 distinct CDR3 sequences, around 10% seen once. The sequenced sample consisted of PBMCs, sequenced either directly or after in vitro stimulation (not recorded which). Receptor source: a human donor in good health (CMV status not recorded). Some clones in this sample may be carry-over from other donors' samples. Both conserved end residues are part of each CDR3. D genes are given only for firm matches. Clone size, where shown, is once, few, many, or a class for clones that have expanded.

D,V,size,J,CDR3,DNA
NA,TRBV7-2,many,TRBJ2-7,CASSAPYEQYF,TGTGCCAGCAGCGCCCCCTACGAGCAGTACTTC
TRBD2,TRBV7-2,many,TRBJ2-1,CASSRREGTSGRVSYNEQFF,TGTGCCAGCAGCCGCCGGGAGGGGACTAGCGGGAGGGTCTCCTACAATGAGCAGTTCTTC
TRBD2,TRBV18,many,TRBJ2-1,CASSAGLAGYNEQFF,TGTGCCAGCTCAGCGGGACTAGCGGGATACAATGAGCAGTTCTTC
TRBD2,TRBV19,NA,TRBJ2-3,CASSIIAGGRDTQYF,TGTGCCAGTAGTATAATAGCGGGAGGACGGGATACGCAGTATTTT
NA,TRBV10-1,NA,TRBJ2-1,CASSESPRQGRGQFF,TGCGCCAGCAGTGAGTCGCCCCGGCAGGGAAGAGGGCAGTTCTTC
TRBD2,TRBV10-3,few,TRBJ2-3,CAIRTSGSTDTQYF,TGTGCCATCAGGACTAGCGGGAGCACAGATACGCAGTATTTT
TRBD1,TRBV12-3/TRBV12-4,many,TRBJ1-2,CASSFILTGALSSYGYTF,TGTGCCAGCAGTTTCATCCTGACAGGGGCCCTCTCGTCATACGGCTACACCTTC
TRBD1,TRBV7-9,few,TRBJ2-7,CATSGGGPYEQYF,TGTGCCACCTCAGGGGGCGGCCCCTACGAGCAGTACTTC
NA,TRBV12-3/TRBV12-4,many,TRBJ1-5,CASSFQGTLNQPQHF,TGTGCCAGCAGTTTTCAAGGGACACTTAATCAGCCCCAGCATTTT
TRBD2,TRBV20-1,NA,TRBJ2-3,CSATSHLTSGSTDTQYF,TGCAGTGCCACCTCCCACCTTACTAGCGGGAGCACAGATACGCAGTATTTT
NA,TRBV28,few,TRBJ2-4,CASRTGLTGNIQYF,TGTGCCAGCAGGACGGGTCTAACGGGAAACATTCAGTACTTC
NA,TRBV7-3,many,TRBJ1-1,CASSLTGGVNTEAFF,TGTGCCAGCAGCTTAACAGGAGGGGTGAACACTGAAGCTTTCTTT
NA,TRBV7-2,many,TRBJ2-5,CASSLAPHGGSLETQYF,TGTGCCAGCAGCTTAGCGCCTCATGGCGGTTCCCTGGAGACCCAGTACTTC
NA,TRBV7-8,few,TRBJ1-6,CASSAGNNSPLHF,TGTGCCAGCTCGGCAGGGAACAATTCACCCCTCCACTTT
TRBD2,TRBV15,NA,TRBJ2-1,CATSSLAGAYNEQFF,TGTGCCACCAGCAGTCTAGCGGGAGCCTACAATGAGCAGTTCTTC
NA,TRBV6-2/TRBV6-3,many,TRBJ1-1,CASSYLPGQTNTEAFF,TGTGCCAGCAGTTACTTACCCGGACAGACGAACACTGAAGCTTTCTTT
NA,TRBV11-2,many,TRBJ2-1,CASSLGPSGNEQFF,TGTGCCAGCAGCTTAGGCCCTTCAGGCAATGAGCAGTTCTTC
TRBD2,TRBV7-2,many,TRBJ2-7,CASSSMVLAGDGAYEQYF,TGTGCCAGCAGCTCAATGGTCCTAGCGGGAGATGGGGCCTACGAGCAGTACTTC
NA,TRBV7-2,many,TRBJ2-1,CASSLRLVNEQFF,TGTGCCAGCAGCCTCAGACTAGTAAATGAGCAGTTCTTC
TRBD1,TRBV19,many,TRBJ1-1,CASSPDRATEAFF,TGTGCCAGTAGCCCAGACAGGGCCACTGAAGCTTTCTTT
NA,TRBV4-1,many,TRBJ2-2,CASTQSGNTGELFF,TGCGCCAGCACTCAGAGTGGGAACACCGGGGAGCTGTTTTTT
TRBD2,TRBV9,many,TRBJ2-2,CASSEGLVGRGELFF,TGTGCCAGCAGCGAGGGACTAGTGGGAAGGGGGGAGCTGTTTTTT
TRBD2,TRBV10-3,few,TRBJ2-1,CAISEGTSGTNEQFF,TGTGCCATCAGTGAAGGGACTAGCGGGACCAATGAGCAGTTCTTC
NA,TRBV19,NA,TRBJ2-2,CASSVDYNTGELFF,TGTGCCAGTAGTGTGGACTATAACACCGGGGAGCTGTTTTTT
NA,TRBV4-3,few,TRBJ2-3,CASSQGPGTDTQYF,TGCGCCAGCAGCCAAGGTCCAGGGACAGATACGCAGTATTTT
TRBD2,TRBV27,NA,TRBJ2-7,CASSLAGGSEQYF,TGTGCCAGCAGTTTAGCGGGAGGGAGCGAGCAGTACTTC
TRBD2,TRBV6-2/TRBV6-3,many,TRBJ2-1,CASSSRGAGRTEQFF,TGTGCCAGCAGCTCCCGCGGAGCGGGACGGACTGAGCAGTTCTTC
NA,TRBV20-1,NA,TRBJ1-1,CSARDMGDRDVGAFF,TGCAGTGCTAGAGATATGGGAGATAGGGACGTCGGAGCTTTCTTT
TRBD2,TRBV7-8,many,TRBJ2-1,CASSLRTSGRVDEQFF,TGTGCCAGCAGCTTGAGGACTAGCGGGAGGGTGGATGAGCAGTTCTTC
NA,TRBV10-3,NA,TRBJ2-3,CAISESGRAADTQYF,TGTGCCATCAGTGAGTCGGGCAGGGCGGCAGATACGCAGTATTTT
NA,TRBV6-6,many,TRBJ1-5,CASSVSGADQPQHF,TGTGCCAGCAGTGTATCGGGGGCAGATCAGCCCCAGCATTTT
NA,TRBV5-4,many,TRBJ1-1,CASSLDGALTEAFF,TGTGCCAGCAGCTTGGATGGGGCACTAACTGAAGCTTTCTTT
NA,TRBV5-4,NA,TRBJ2-7,CASSPIAEGAQYF,TGTGCCAGCAGCCCTATAGCGGAGGGGGCCCAGTACTTC
NA,TRBV5-4,many,TRBJ1-1,CASSLDGMNTEAFF,TGTGCCAGCAGCTTGGATGGCATGAACACTGAAGCTTTCTTT
NA,TRBV6-1,many,TRBJ2-2,CASTRRRGGLNTGELFF,TGTGCCAGCACCAGAAGACGGGGCGGATTGAACACCGGGGAGCTGTTTTTT
TRBD1,TRBV5-4,many,TRBJ2-2,CASSLGQGDTGELFF,TGTGCCAGCAGCTTGGGACAGGGAGACACCGGGGAGCTGTTTTTT
NA,TRBV19,NA,TRBJ2-2,CASSIDPNTGELFF,TGTGCCAGTAGTATAGACCCGAACACCGGGGAGCTGTTTTTT
NA,TRBV7-2,few,TRBJ2-2,CASSRQGGGELFF,TGTGCCAGCAGCAGACAAGGAGGCGGGGAGCTGTTTTTT
NA,TRBV27,NA,TRBJ2-7,CASSPTRMVGEQYF,TGTGCCAGCAGTCCGACTAGAATGGTGGGCGAGCAGTACTTC
TRBD2,TRBV7-3,NA,TRBJ2-1,CASSLVSAGGTGHEQFF,TGTGCCAGCAGCTTAGTCTCTGCGGGAGGGACCGGTCATGAGCAGTTCTTC
NA,TRBV7-2,many,TRBJ2-7,CASSFSTSYEQYF,TGTGCCAGCAGTTTCTCTACCTCCTACGAGCAGTACTTC
NA,TRBV7-8,many,TRBJ1-1,CASSLMIYGGEEGTEAFF,TGTGCCAGCAGCTTAATGATTTATGGAGGGGAAGAAGGGACTGAAGCTTTCTTT
NA,TRBV12-3/TRBV12-4,many,TRBJ2-3,CASSWQAAATPDTQYF,TGTGCCAGCAGTTGGCAAGCAGCGGCCACTCCCGATACGCAGTATTTT
NA,TRBV15,NA,TRBJ2-5,CATSRDTGIQYF,TGTGCCACCAGCAGAGATACGGGGATCCAGTACTTC
TRBD2,TRBV5-5,NA,TRBJ2-3,CASSRNGAGDSDTQYF,TGTGCCAGCAGCCGGAACGGAGCGGGAGATTCAGATACGCAGTATTTT
NA,TRBV2,NA,TRBJ2-5,CASRREGALSETQYF,TGTGCCAGCAGAAGGGAGGGGGCCCTTTCAGAGACCCAGTACTTC
NA,TRBV5-6,few,TRBJ2-1,CASSLAGHRSDEQFF,TGTGCCAGCAGCTTGGCCGGGCATAGGAGCGATGAGCAGTTCTTC
NA,TRBV12-3/TRBV12-4,many,TRBJ2-2,CASSFSGELFF,TGTGCCAGCAGTTTTAGCGGGGAGCTGTTTTTT
NA,TRBV6-1,many,TRBJ1-2,CATRTANYGYTF,TGTGCAACCCGTACGGCAAACTATGGCTACACCTTC
NA,TRBV6-6,NA,TRBJ2-3,CASTRPGADTQYF,TGTGCCAGCACCCGACCTGGGGCAGATACGCAGTATTTT
TRBD1,TRBV12-3/TRBV12-4,NA,TRBJ2-7,CASSSSGQGRYEQYF,TGTGCCAGCAGTTCCTCGGGACAGGGGAGATATGAGCAGTACTTC
NA,TRBV12-3/TRBV12-4,many,TRBJ2-1,CASSPGGAGEQFF,TGTGCCAGCAGTCCTGGCGGGGCTGGGGAGCAGTTCTTC